This TCR beta chain was identified in a study of T-cell reconstitution after alpha-beta-depleted transplantation in children. Ten or more counts support this clonotype. The library targeted TCRbeta and was prepared with unique molecular identifiers. TCRdb reanalysed the PCR reads using MiXCR and keeps one entry per CDR3 protein. The sample records roughly 90,000 distinct CDR3 sequences, 12% being singletons. The germline CDR1 and CDR2 sequences are DFQATT and SNEGSKA (reference sequence). V was pared by 5 bases and J by 3 bases, with 14 bases between. This CDR3 region has 14 residues. V gene TRBV20-1 combines with J gene TRBJ1-5, with D possibly being TRBD1 (6 bases). Sequenced here: PBMCs from the stem cell graft donor, sampled from the stem cell graft. The sequence was collected from a human donor who donated a stem cell graft to a child with inherited bone marrow failure. The CDR3 loop reads CSAQSDRLNQPQHF. The CDR3 DNA follows: TGCAGTGCTCAATCCGACAGGCTCAATCAGCCCCAGCATTTT.